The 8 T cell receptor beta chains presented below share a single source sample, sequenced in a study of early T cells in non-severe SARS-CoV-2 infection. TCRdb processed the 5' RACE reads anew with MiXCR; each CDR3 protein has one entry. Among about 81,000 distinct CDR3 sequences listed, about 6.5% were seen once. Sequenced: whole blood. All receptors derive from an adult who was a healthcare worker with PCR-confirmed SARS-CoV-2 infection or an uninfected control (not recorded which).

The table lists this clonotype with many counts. This chain's CDR3 is CASSELAYTDTQYF. The CDR3 DNA reads as TGTGCCAGTAGTGAACTAGCGTACACAGATACGCAGTATTTT. The V gene is TRBV19, the J gene TRBJ2-3; 7 nucleotides match TRBD2. After removal of 5 bases from V and 2 bases from J, the junction contained 4 bases not matched to a gene. The CDR3 loop spans 14 amino acids. CDR1 and CDR2 from the germline V gene are LNHDA and SQIVND (reference sequence). Drawing the rest from reference TRBV19 and TRBJ2-3, the complete variable domain is DGGITQSPKYLFRKEGQNVTLSCEQNLNHDAMYWYRQDPGQGLRLIYYSQIVNDFQKGDIAEGYSVSREKKESFPLTVTSAQKNPTAFYLCASSELAYTDTQYFGPGTRLTVL.

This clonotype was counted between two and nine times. For the CDR3, the DNA is TGTGCCAGCAGGACTTCCAAAAACATTCAGTACTTC. Translating gives CASRTSKNIQYF. The V call is TRBV6-2 or TRBV6-3, the J call TRBJ2-4, with no clear D. V dropped 6 bases and J dropped 2 bases, with 5 bases sitting between them. Germline assignment: CDR1 MNHEY and CDR2 SVGEGT. The length of the CDR3 is 12 residues.

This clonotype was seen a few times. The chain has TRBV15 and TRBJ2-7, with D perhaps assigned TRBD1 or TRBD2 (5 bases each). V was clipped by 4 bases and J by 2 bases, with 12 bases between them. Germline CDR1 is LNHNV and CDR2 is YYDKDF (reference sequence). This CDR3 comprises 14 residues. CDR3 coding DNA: TGTGCCACCAGCAAGGGGACGGAGACCTACGAGCAGTACTTC. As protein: CATSKGTETYEQYF.

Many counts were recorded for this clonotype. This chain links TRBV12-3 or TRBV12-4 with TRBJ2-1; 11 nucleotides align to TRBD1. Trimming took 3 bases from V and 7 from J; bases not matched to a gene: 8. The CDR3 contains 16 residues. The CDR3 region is CASSFHIGQGANEQFF. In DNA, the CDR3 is TGTGCCAGCAGTTTTCATATTGGACAGGGGGCAAATGAGCAGTTCTTC.

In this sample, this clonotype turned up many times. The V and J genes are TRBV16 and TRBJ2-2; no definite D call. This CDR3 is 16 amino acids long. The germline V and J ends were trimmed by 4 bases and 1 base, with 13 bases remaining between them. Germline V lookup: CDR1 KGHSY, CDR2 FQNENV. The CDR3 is CASSPFRAENTGELFF. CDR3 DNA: TGTGCCAGCAGCCCCTTTAGGGCAGAGAACACCGGGGAGCTGTTTTTT.

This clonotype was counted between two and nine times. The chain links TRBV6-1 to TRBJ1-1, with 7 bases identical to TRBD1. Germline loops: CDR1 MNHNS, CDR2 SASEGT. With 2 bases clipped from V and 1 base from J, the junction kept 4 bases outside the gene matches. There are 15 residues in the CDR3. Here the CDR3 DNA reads TGTGCCAGCAGTGAAATGGCAGGGGGGAACACTGAAGCTTTCTTT. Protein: CASSEMAGGNTEAFF.

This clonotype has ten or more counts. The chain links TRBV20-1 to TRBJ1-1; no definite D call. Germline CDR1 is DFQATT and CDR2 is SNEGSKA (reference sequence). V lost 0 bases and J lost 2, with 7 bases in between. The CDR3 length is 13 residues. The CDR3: CSARDGYNTEAFF. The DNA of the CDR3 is TGCAGTGCTAGAGACGGATACAACACTGAAGCTTTCTTT.

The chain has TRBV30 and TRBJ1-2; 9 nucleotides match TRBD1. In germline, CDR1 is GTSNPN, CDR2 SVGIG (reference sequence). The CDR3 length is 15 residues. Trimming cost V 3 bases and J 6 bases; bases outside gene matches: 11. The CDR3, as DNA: TGTGCCTGGAGGGAAAGGGACAGGGACATGAATGGCTACACCTTC. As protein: CAWRERDRDMNGYTF.